A selection of T cell receptor beta chains follows, all from one sample in a study of early T cells in non-severe SARS-CoV-2 infection. TCRdb reprocessed the 5' RACE reads with MiXCR, giving one entry per CDR3 protein. The table has around 50,000 distinct CDR3 sequences, roughly 9.2% seen once. The sequencing input was whole blood. The receptors originated from an adult who was a healthcare worker with PCR-confirmed SARS-CoV-2 infection or an uninfected control (not recorded which). CDR3s include the opening cysteine and the closing phenylalanine or tryptophan. Each record gives: clone size, J gene, V gene, D gene, CDR3 DNA, CDR3 protein. D genes are given only for firm matches. The listing skips clone size in some rows; elsewhere it reads once, few, many or a size class.

many | TRBJ1-4 | TRBV2 | TRBD1 | TGTGCCAGCAGGGCGACAGGGTCCAATGAAAAACTGTTTTTT | CASRATGSNEKLFF
few | TRBJ1-2 | TRBV10-3 | NA | TGTGCCATCAGTGAGTCGGGTCCAGGGTATGGCTACACCTTC | CAISESGPGYGYTF
NA | TRBJ2-5 | TRBV11-2 | NA | TGTGCCAGCAGCCCAGGACTGCAGACCCAGTACTTC | CASSPGLQTQYF
many | TRBJ2-4 | TRBV29-1 | NA | TGCAGCGTTGATAAAAACATTCAGTACTTC | CSVDKNIQYF
NA | TRBJ2-1 | TRBV21-1 | NA | TGTGCCAGCCATAAAGCGGGAGGTACCTTCAGCTCCTACAATGAGCAGTTCTTC | CASHKAGGTFSSYNEQFF
few | TRBJ2-1 | TRBV7-3 | TRBD1 | TGTGCCAGCAGCTTAAGTACCGGGACAGGCGGCAAGAACAATGAGCAGTTCTTC | CASSLSTGTGGKNNEQFF
many | TRBJ2-3 | TRBV24-1 | NA | TGTGCCACCAGTGACCCCTCCACAGATACGCAGTATTTT | CATSDPSTDTQYF
NA | TRBJ1-3 | TRBV2 | NA | TGTGCCAGCAGGGGGGACTCTGGAAACACCATATATTTT | CASRGDSGNTIYF
many | TRBJ1-5 | TRBV19 | NA | TGTGCCAGTACTTGGGGCAATCAGCCCCAGCATTTT | CASTWGNQPQHF
NA | TRBJ2-7 | TRBV27 | NA | TGTGCCAGCAGCCGGAAGGAGCAGTACTTC | CASSRKEQYF
many | TRBJ2-1 | TRBV29-1 | TRBD1 | TGCAGCGTCGACAGGGGGAATGAGCAGTTCTTC | CSVDRGNEQFF
many | TRBJ2-1 | TRBV19 | TRBD2 | TGTGCCAGTAGTATAGGGGTAACTAGCGGGGGCTCCTACAATGAGCAGTTCTTC | CASSIGVTSGGSYNEQFF
many | TRBJ1-5 | TRBV7-2 | NA | TGTGCCAGCAGCTTAGAGGGAGGGGGAAGTCAGCCCCAGCATTTT | CASSLEGGGSQPQHF
many | TRBJ2-7 | TRBV4-3 | TRBD2 | TGCGCCAGCAGCCACGGACTAGCGGGCAACTACGAGCAGTACTTC | CASSHGLAGNYEQYF
NA | TRBJ1-1 | TRBV18 | NA | TGTGCCAGCTCACCCCTCGGTAGGGATACTGAAGCTTTCTTT | CASSPLGRDTEAFF
many | TRBJ1-3 | TRBV18 | TRBD1 | TGTGCCAGCTCTGCGGGGACAGGGGGCCTCCCCTCTGGAAACACCATATATTTT | CASSAGTGGLPSGNTIYF
NA | TRBJ2-2 | TRBV7-8 | TRBD2 | TGTGCCAGCAGCCGGACTAGCGGATTTTTCACCGGGGAGCTGTTTTTT | CASSRTSGFFTGELFF
many | TRBJ2-1 | TRBV21-1 | NA | TGTGCCAGCAGGGCAGTTCCTACAATGAGGCAGTTCTTC | CASRAVPTMRQFF
many | TRBJ1-2 | TRBV6-2/TRBV6-3 | TRBD1 | TGTGCCAGCAGTATGGGACAGGGGGTTCGTGGCTACACCTTC | CASSMGQGVRGYTF
NA | TRBJ1-5 | TRBV29-1 | TRBD1 | TGCAGCGTTGACACGGGACAGGGGGCTTTTCAGCCCCAGCATTTT | CSVDTGQGAFQPQHF
many | TRBJ1-3 | TRBV4-3 | NA | TGCGCCAGCAGCCAATCGTTAGGCTACTCTGGAAACACCATATATTTT | CASSQSLGYSGNTIYF
many | TRBJ2-6 | TRBV18 | TRBD1 | TGTGCCAGCTCACCACCCCAGGGGGAATCTGGGGCCAACGTCCTGACTTTC | CASSPPQGESGANVLTF